The 21 T cell receptor beta chains below were found in one sample sequenced in a study of response to subunit inactivated influenza vaccine. One entry per CDR3 protein, called by TCRdb with MiXCR from the RT-PCR reads. Among fewer than 200,000 distinct CDR3 sequences listed, roughly 8.7% were seen once. The specimen comprised non-naive T cells sorted from PBMCs, sampled on the day of vaccination. The receptors were gathered from a man aged 50 or older who received an inactivated influenza vaccine.

In this sample, this clonotype turned up many times. The gene calls are TRBV12-3 or TRBV12-4 and TRBJ2-1, with TRBD2 identical over 15 bases. The ends lost 8 bases at V and 0 bases at J; junction bases unmatched: 8. CDR3 length: 18 residues. The CDR3 sequence is CASQHGTSGGRSYNEQFF. The CDR3 DNA sequence: TGTGCCAGCCAACATGGGACTAGCGGGGGGCGCTCCTACAATGAGCAGTTCTTC.

This clonotype was seen a few times. The rearrangement joins TRBV5-1 to TRBJ2-7; D is possibly TRBD2 (6 bases). Trimming stripped 0 bases from V and 3 bases from J, with 10 bases between. The CDR3 totals 14 residues. In germline, CDR1 is SGHRS, CDR2 YFSETQ. The chain's CDR3 is CASSLVGGVYEQYF. The DNA of the CDR3 is TGCGCCAGCAGCTTGGTTGGAGGGGTCTACGAGCAGTACTTC. Looking up the rest from reference TRBV5-1 and TRBJ2-7 gives the full variable domain: KAGVTQTPRYLIKTRGQQVTLSCSPISGHRSVSWYQQTPGQGLQFLFEYFSETQRNKGNFPGRFSGRQFSNSRSEMNVSTLELGDSALYLCASSLVGGVYEQYFGPGTRLTVT.

This clonotype appeared a few times. V gene TRBV24-1 combines with J gene TRBJ2-5; D is undetermined. The V and J ends lost 3 bases and 3 bases respectively, with 1 base between them. The CDR3 sequence is 11 residues long. Germline CDR1 KGHDR, CDR2 SFDVKD. The CDR3 bases are TGTGCCACCAGTGATGAAGAGACCCAGTACTTC. Its protein is CATSDEETQYF.

This clonotype was observed at least ten times. This clone may be a read error of a much larger clone one base away. This chain joins TRBV27 and TRBJ2-2; no clear D. Trimming shortened V by 7 bases and J by 4 bases, and 4 bases separated the two germline ends. The CDR3 has 11 residues. From germline, CDR1 is MNHEY and CDR2 SMNVEV (reference sequence). CDR3 sequence: CASTITGELFF. Written as DNA, the CDR3 is TGTGCCAGCACCATCACCGGGGAGCTGTTTTTT.

In this sample, this clonotype turned up a few times. The rearrangement links TRBV28 to TRBJ2-2; the match to TRBD1 covers 7 bases. The CDR3 has 14 amino acids. CDR1 is MDHEN, CDR2 SYDVKM, per germline. V shed 11 bases, J shed 2 bases, and the junction held 8 bases outside the gene matches. The CDR3 DNA reads TGTGCCGGGGCAAGGGGGCTTAACACCGGGGAGCTGTTTTTT. It translates to CAGARGLNTGELFF. The complete variable domain, with remaining parts taken from reference TRBV28 and TRBJ2-2, reads DVKVTQSSRYLVKRTGEKVFLECVQDMDHENMFWYRQDPGLGLRLIYFSYDVKMKEKGDIPEGYSVSREKKERFSLILESASTNQTSMYLCAGARGLNTGELFFGEGSRLTVL.

The rearrangement joins TRBV29-1 to TRBJ2-5, with 9 bases that match TRBD1. Unmatched junction bases numbered 14, after V lost 7 bases and J lost 5 bases. Germline assignment: CDR1 SQVTM and CDR2 ANQGSEA. The CDR3 contains 15 residues. The CDR3 DNA reads as TGCAGCGCGATCCTCTACAGGGGGCTTGGGGAGACCCAGTACTTC. This codes for CSAILYRGLGETQYF.

The chain employs TRBV4-2 and TRBJ2-1; 7 bases fit TRBD1. Trimming at V came to 2 bases and at J to 5 bases, leaving 6 bases not matched to a gene. The germline V gene encodes CDR1 LGHNA and CDR2 YNFKEQ. The CDR3 totals 15 residues. This chain's CDR3 is CASSQPDRVNNEQFF. The CDR3 nucleotides read TGTGCCAGCAGCCAACCCGACAGGGTTAACAATGAGCAGTTCTTC.

Only a few counts were recorded for this clonotype. This rearrangement joins TRBV25-1 to TRBJ1-2, with TRBD1 as a possible D gene (5 bases). CDR1 MGHDK and CDR2 SYGVNS come from the germline V gene. Trimming pared 8 bases from V and 2 bases from J, leaving 12 bases between. This CDR3 contains 13 residues. For the CDR3, the DNA is TGTGCCAGCTCTAACGGGGCGAACTATGGCTACACCTTC. This sequence encodes CASSNGANYGYTF.

The chain combines TRBV5-1 with TRBJ1-2; D unclear. The length of the CDR3 is 13 residues. Per germline, CDR1 SGHRS and CDR2 YFSETQ. Trimming took off 1 base at V and 5 bases at J, with 9 bases between the two ends. The CDR3 is CASSLSVEYGYTF. CDR3 DNA: TGCGCCAGCAGCTTGTCAGTTGAGTATGGCTACACCTTC.

The chain has TRBV11-2 and TRBJ1-1, with D perhaps matching TRBD1 (6 bases). The CDR3 contains 14 residues. The germline V gene has CDR1 SGHAT and CDR2 FQNNGV. Trimming pared 5 bases from V and 5 bases from J, leaving 15 bases between. Here the CDR3 DNA reads TGTGCCAGCAGCCAAGGGGGAGGCAGGACTGAAGCTTTCTTT. Its translation: CASSQGGGRTEAFF.

This clonotype was seen more than once but under ten times. The chain joins TRBV30 to TRBJ1-6, with 8 bases lining up with TRBD1. The CDR3 runs to 13 residues. Per the germline V gene, CDR1 is GTSNPN and CDR2 is SVGIG (reference sequence). V was pared by 4 bases and J by 10 bases, with 6 bases of the junction left unmatched. The CDR3 region has the DNA TGTGCCTGGACCCGGGACAGGTTCTCACCCCTCCACTTT. It codes for CAWTRDRFSPLHF. The full variable domain, rest sourced from reference TRBV30 and TRBJ1-6, is SQTIHQWPATLVQPVGSPLSLECTVEGTSNPNLYWYRQAAGRGLQLLFYSVGIGQISSEVPQNLSASRPQDRQFILSSKKLLLSDSGFYLCAWTRDRFSPLHFGNGTRLTVT.

There are a few counts of this clonotype. V usage is TRBV5-1 and J usage is TRBJ2-5, with 7 nucleotides matching TRBD1. The CDR3 has 14 residues. The junction had 3 bases not matched to a gene; V was cut back by 3 bases and J by 1 base. CDR1 and CDR2 (germline): SGHRS, YFSETQ. This CDR3 reads CASSSGGSQETQYF. The CDR3 bases are TGCGCCAGCAGCTCAGGGGGTAGCCAAGAGACCCAGTACTTC. The whole variable domain, remainder taken from reference TRBV5-1 and TRBJ2-5, is KAGVTQTPRYLIKTRGQQVTLSCSPISGHRSVSWYQQTPGQGLQFLFEYFSETQRNKGNFPGRFSGRQFSNSRSEMNVSTLELGDSALYLCASSSGGSQETQYFGPGTRLLVL.

The CDR3 nucleotides read TGCGCCAGCAGCTATGACCGGGACGGGAAGTACTTC. This codes for CASSYDRDGKYF. The V and J genes are TRBV5-1 and TRBJ2-4, with D perhaps being TRBD1 or TRBD2 (5 bases each). This CDR3 is 12 amino acids long. Germline V gene data show CDR1 as SGHRS and CDR2 as YFSETQ. The V end was cut by 3 bases, the J end by 14 bases, with 15 bases between.

This clonotype was counted a few times. V is TRBV10-3 and J is TRBJ2-7; TRBD1 agrees at 10 bases. From germline, CDR1 is ENHRY and CDR2 SYGVKD. CDR3 length: 12 residues. The ends lost 8 bases at V and 6 bases at J; junction bases unmatched: 4. CDR3 in DNA: TGTGCCATCGGACAGGGGGACACCGAGCAGTACTTC. Its protein product is CAIGQGDTEQYF.

The chain has TRBV29-1 and TRBJ1-4; D may be TRBD1 (5 bases). The length of the CDR3 is 13 residues. Trimming took off 7 bases at V and 0 bases at J, with 9 bases between the two ends. CDR1 is SQVTM and CDR2 is ANQGSEA in the germline V gene. The DNA of the CDR3 is TGCAGCGCAAAGACAGCAACTAATGAAAAACTGTTTTTT. Amino acids: CSAKTATNEKLFF.

This clonotype was recorded a few times. The genes are TRBV5-6 and TRBJ1-2, with a possible D match to TRBD1 (6 bases). Germline CDR1 is SGHDT and CDR2 is YYEEEE. The CDR3 loop spans 14 amino acids. Trimming removed 5 bases from V and 5 bases from J, with 16 bases in between. The CDR3 reads CASSRTHRAYGYTF. In DNA form, the CDR3 reads TGTGCCAGCAGTCGGACACACAGGGCTTATGGCTACACCTTC.

In its sample, this clonotype was seen many times. The rearrangement uses TRBV4-2 and TRBJ1-4, with no clear D. The CDR3 totals 15 residues. CDR1 LGHNA and CDR2 YNFKEQ come from the germline V gene. The ends were cut back, 0 bases at V and 7 bases at J, with 12 bases in the middle. The CDR3 nucleotides are TGTGCCAGCAGCCAAGATAAGACAATTGGTGAAAAACTGTTTTTT. Protein sequence: CASSQDKTIGEKLFF.

The chain is built from TRBV20-1 and TRBJ2-7; 8 bases map to TRBD2. Losses at the gene ends were 0 bases for V and 3 bases for J; bases not matched to a gene: 4. The CDR3 runs to 14 residues. Germline V gene lookup returns CDR1 DFQATT and CDR2 SNEGSKA (reference sequence). DNA of the CDR3: TGCAGTGCTAGAGATGGGGCGGGGGGCTACGAGCAGTACTTC. Translated, it gives CSARDGAGGYEQYF.

This clonotype was counted ten times or more. This chain links TRBV12-3 or TRBV12-4 with TRBJ1-1; perhaps TRBD1 as D (5 bases). There are 13 residues in the CDR3. V lost 6 bases to trimming and J lost 5 bases, with 13 bases between them. The CDR3 nucleotides read TGTGCCAGCAGAGGCTACGGGGGAACTGAAGCTTTCTTT. Translating gives CASRGYGGTEAFF.

The chain couples TRBV28 to TRBJ2-7; 7 bases are shared with TRBD1. CDR3 length equals 17 residues. After removal of 6 bases from V and 0 bases from J, the junction contained 14 bases not matched to a gene. Per germline, CDR1 MDHEN and CDR2 SYDVKM. CDR3 in amino acids: CASSYNRDSPFSYEQYF. Written as DNA, the CDR3 is TGTGCCAGCAGCTATAACCGGGACAGCCCTTTCTCCTACGAGCAGTACTTC.

This clonotype was seen at least ten times. The chain recombines TRBV30 with TRBJ1-1, with TRBD1 matching over 7 bases. V was clipped by 2 bases and J by 3 bases; unmatched bases: 9. The CDR3 is 15 amino acids. Germline-derived CDR1 and CDR2 are GTSNPN and SVGIG (reference sequence). This CDR3 reads CAWSRPGGGYTEAFF. The CDR3 DNA is TGTGCCTGGAGTCGCCCAGGAGGGGGCTACACTGAAGCTTTCTTT.